This paragraph reports one TCR beta chain. Study members were between about 18 and 95 years old and lived in 20 to 30 US regions. Cohorts were based on clinical histories the participants reported. Exposed enrollees encountered a COVID-19 case at some point within 2 weeks before study entry. Trimming removed 6 bases at V and 4 bases at J, with 16 bases between. The CDR3 loop spans 14 amino acids. CDR1 and CDR2 (germline): SGHRS, YFSETQ. These data originate in a study of blood T cell repertoires in COVID-19. Per the original data handling: Using reference gene primer amplification, nucleated cell counts were estimated. Assay: immunoSEQ multiplex PCR; the TCRdb copy retains only in-frame clones and omits some. V and J calls and clone size are given by that table; D and trimming were obtained from the DNA. The sample has approximately 250,000 clones; around 90% are singletons.

The sequenced material came from PBMCs or T cells enriched from blood (not recorded which). The TCR comes from a middle-aged man who had been exposed to COVID-19. The V call is TRBV5-1, the J call TRBJ1-1; D is undetermined. The CDR3 is CASKEGADGTEAFF. The CDR3 DNA is TGCGCCAGCAAGGAGGGAGCGGACGGCACTGAAGCTTTCTTT.